This T cell receptor (beta chain) was identified in a study of breast tumors, draining lymph nodes, adjacent tissues. TCRdb analysed the multiplex PCR reads with MiXCR anew, one entry per CDR3 protein. The sample consists of about 89,000 distinct CDR3 sequences, roughly 29% of them appearing once. The lymph nodes were axillary draining lymph nodes from breast cancer patients. CDR1 SGHVS and CDR2 FQNEAQ come from the germline V gene. This CDR3 has 15 residues. The V and J ends lost 1 base and 7 bases respectively, with 17 bases between them. This clonotype was counted at least ten times. Its cognate antigen is unknown. Overall study results and limits: Luminal-like breast cancer showed significantly higher tumor–nontumor repertoire similarity than basal-like. Findings are consistent with lymph node origin and intratumoral expansion of most tumor T cells. Compared with lymph nodes, tumors were less diverse; compared with nontumor tissue, more. The lymph node origin of tumor T cells was framed as consistent with a hypothesis, not demonstrated.

This chain joins TRBV7-8 and TRBJ2-7, with D perhaps TRBD2 (6 bases). The clonotype was recovered from a female donor with breast cancer. Some clones in this sample may be carry-over from other donors' samples. Sequencing was done on a sample of axillary lymph node tissue. CDR3 nucleotides: TGTGCCAGCAGCTTAGAGCTGCGGACTAATCCAGAGCAGTACTTC. This gives the protein CASSLELRTNPEQYF. Combining the CDR3 with reference TRBV7-8 and TRBJ2-7 gives the whole variable domain GAGVSQSPRYKVAKRGQDVALRCDPISGHVSLFWYQQALGQGPEFLTYFQNEAQLDKSGLPSDRFFAERPEGSVSTLKIQRTQQEDSAVYLCASSLELRTNPEQYFGPGTRLTVT.